The next 16 T cell receptor beta chains were all read from a single sample in a study of blood T cell repertoires in COVID-19. Sequencing used immunoSEQ multiplex PCR; TCRdb keeps in-frame clones, though not all of them. This table has around 180,000 clones, about 86% appearing once. The sequencing sample was made of peripheral blood. The receptors come from a man in his 70s with active or convalescent COVID-19.

DNA of the CDR3: TGTGCCAGCAGCAAACACAGGGGGCAAGGAGGGACGAACACCGGGGAGCTGTTTTTT. Protein product: CASSKHRGQGGTNTGELFF. V is TRBV2 and J is TRBJ2-2; 9 positions agree with TRBD1. V lost 6 bases and J lost 0; bases outside the gene matches: 14. This CDR3 has 19 residues. Germline CDR1 is SNHLY and CDR2 is FYNNEI.

The V call is TRBV9, the J call TRBJ2-6, with D unresolved. Trimming pared 5 bases from V and 2 bases from J, leaving 8 bases between. This CDR3 contains 14 residues. Germline lookup yields CDR1 SGDLS and CDR2 YYNGEE. The CDR3 loop is CASSPSAGANVLTF. Here the CDR3 DNA reads TGTGCCAGCAGTCCGTCTGCTGGGGCCAACGTCCTGACTTTC.

V usage is TRBV6-6 and J usage is TRBJ1-5; D perhaps matches TRBD1 (6 bases). The germline V gene encodes CDR1 MNHNY and CDR2 SVGAGI (reference sequence). The CDR3 sequence is 12 residues long. V lost 4 bases, J lost 14 bases, and 15 bases lay in between. CDR3 DNA: TGTGCCAGCAGTTCAACGTCAGGGGAGAAGCATTTT. The encoded protein is CASSSTSGEKHF.

V gene TRBV24-1 combines with J gene TRBJ2-3, with D maybe TRBD1 (6 bases). Trimming removed 5 bases at V and 4 bases at J, with 18 bases between. Germline values: CDR1 KGHDR, CDR2 SFDVKD. The CDR3 consists of 16 residues. The CDR3 loop is CATSGVTGTSSDTQYF. The DNA of the CDR3 is TGTGCCACCAGTGGCGTAACCGGGACAAGTTCAGATACGCAGTATTTT.

This clone was detected only once. The chain joins TRBV28 to TRBJ1-5; D not resolved. The V gene lost 4 bases and the J gene lost 4 bases, with 5 bases spanning the gap. Germline assignment: CDR1 MDHEN and CDR2 SYDVKM. The CDR3 is 12 amino acids. Here the CDR3 reads CASSSGNQPQHF. The CDR3 DNA reads TGTGCCAGCAGTTCGGGGAATCAGCCCCAGCATTTT.

This rearrangement joins TRBV5-5 to TRBJ1-5; 12 positions match TRBD1. Per the germline V gene, CDR1 is SGHKS and CDR2 is YYEKEE (reference sequence). Germline trimming cut 2 bases from V and 1 base from J; bases unmatched to any gene: 4. This CDR3 has 17 residues. CDR3: CASSLGTGGVSNQPQHF. DNA of the CDR3: TGTGCCAGCAGCTTAGGGACAGGGGGCGTGAGCAATCAGCCCCAGCATTTT.

CDR3 loop: CASSGRQGSSYEQYF. The CDR3 DNA reads TGTGCCAGCTCAGGGAGACAGGGCAGCTCCTACGAGCAGTACTTC. The chain links TRBV18 to TRBJ2-7, with TRBD1 matching 7 bases. V shed 5 bases, J shed 0 bases, and the junction held 7 bases outside the gene matches. The germline CDR1 and CDR2 sequences are KGHSH and LQKENI. This CDR3 has 15 amino acids.

This clone has a single count. The V and J genes are TRBV29-1 and TRBJ1-5; the match to TRBD1 covers 10 bases. CDR3 length equals 15 residues. Per germline, CDR1 SQVTM and CDR2 ANQGSEA. Trimming at V came to 5 bases and at J to 3 bases, leaving 7 bases not matched to a gene. The CDR3 sequence is CSVTSTGGLNQPQHF. CDR3 nucleotides: TGCAGCGTTACCTCGACAGGGGGCCTCAATCAGCCCCAGCATTTT.

This clone was seen a handful of times. V and J are TRBV9 and TRBJ1-6; TRBD1 is a possible D gene (6 bases). Germline V gene lookup returns CDR1 SGDLS and CDR2 YYNGEE. V gave up 9 bases and J gave up 7 bases, with 20 bases separating them. The CDR3 totals 15 residues. CDR3 sequence: CATKGRSRGNSPLHF. The DNA of the CDR3 is TGTGCCACCAAGGGTCGTTCAAGGGGGAATTCACCCCTCCACTTT.

The CDR3 nucleotides are TGCAGCGTTGAAGCTTCAGGCGGAGGGCAGGGTGAAGCTTTCTTT. Amino acids: CSVEASGGGQGEAFF. The rearrangement joins TRBV29-1 to TRBJ1-1, with D possibly TRBD1 on 5 matching bases. The CDR3 runs 15 residues. Germline V gives CDR1 SQVTM, CDR2 ANQGSEA. The V end lost 1 base, the J end lost 7 bases, and 19 bases lay between the germline ends.

This chain connects TRBV5-4 to TRBJ1-1, with TRBD1 matching 7 bases. V shed 7 bases, J shed 5 bases, and the junction held 11 bases outside the gene matches. Per the germline V gene, CDR1 is SGHNT and CDR2 is YYREEE (reference sequence). The CDR3 has 14 residues. The CDR3 bases are TGTGCCAGCCCCACCGGGACAGAAGGGACTGAAGCTTTCTTT. Amino acids: CASPTGTEGTEAFF.

This chain joins TRBV6-5 and TRBJ1-3, with 9 nucleotides matching TRBD1. Germline V lookup: CDR1 MNHEY, CDR2 SVGAGI. Unmatched junction bases numbered 8, after V lost 4 bases and J lost 4 bases. The CDR3 runs to 16 residues. CDR3 protein: CASSLRRTGDGNTIYF. As DNA, the CDR3 is TGTGCCAGCAGTTTGCGCCGGACAGGGGACGGAAACACCATATATTTT.

The chain links TRBV7-9 to TRBJ1-4; D is ambiguous. V lost 5 bases and J 6 bases, leaving 13 bases between the germline ends. There are 14 residues in the CDR3. CDR1 SEHNR and CDR2 FQNEAQ come from the germline V gene (reference sequence). The CDR3 sequence: CASSPRSNDEKLFF. DNA of the CDR3: TGTGCCAGCAGCCCCCGGTCAAACGATGAAAAACTGTTTTTT.

The chain has TRBV19 and TRBJ1-1, with TRBD1 as a possible D gene (5 bases). Per germline, CDR1 LNHDA and CDR2 SQIVND (reference sequence). With 5 bases removed from V and 1 base from J, the gap between germline ends came to 11 bases. CDR3 length equals 14 residues. The DNA of the CDR3 is TGTGCCAGTAGTCCCCCCGACAGGAACACTGAAGCTTTCTTT. Translated: CASSPPDRNTEAFF.

The rearrangement uses TRBV5-5 and TRBJ1-6, with D unclear. Germline V gives CDR1 SGHKS, CDR2 YYEKEE (reference sequence). The CDR3 is made up of 16 amino acids. V was clipped by 2 bases and J by 5 bases, with 14 bases between them. CDR3 amino acids: CASSFLPSINNSPLHF. Here the CDR3 DNA reads TGTGCCAGCAGCTTTCTACCGTCGATTAATAATTCACCCCTCCACTTT.

This chain links TRBV5-1 with TRBJ2-7; maybe TRBD1 (6 bases). CDR3 length equals 15 residues. Germline values: CDR1 SGHRS, CDR2 YFSETQ. V lost 3 bases and J lost 5, with 18 bases in between. Here the CDR3 reads CASSSRQAPTNEQYF. DNA for the CDR3: TGCGCCAGCAGCTCTAGACAGGCCCCAACAAACGAGCAGTACTTC.